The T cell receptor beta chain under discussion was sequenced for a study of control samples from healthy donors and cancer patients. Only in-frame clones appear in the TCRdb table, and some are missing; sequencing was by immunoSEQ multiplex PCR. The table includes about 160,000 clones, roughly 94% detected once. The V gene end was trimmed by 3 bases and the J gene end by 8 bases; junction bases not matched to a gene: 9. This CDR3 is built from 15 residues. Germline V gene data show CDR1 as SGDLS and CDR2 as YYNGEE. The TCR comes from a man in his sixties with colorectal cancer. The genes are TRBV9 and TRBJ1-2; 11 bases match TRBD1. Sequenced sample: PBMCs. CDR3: CASSGRTGGSWGYTF. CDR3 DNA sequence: TGTGCCAGCAGCGGGAGGACAGGGGGCTCTTGGGGCTACACCTTC.